This TCR beta chain stems from a study of shared T cell receptors in the human thymus. V trimming: 0 bases; J trimming: 0 bases; junction bases outside the gene matches: 4. CDR1 and CDR2 from the germline V gene are LGHNA and YSLEER. This CDR3 has 16 amino acids. Libraries were prepared by immunoSEQ multiplex PCR; TCRdb keeps only in-frame clonotypes and omits some of them. Of 640,000 or so clones listed, 70% to 90% are singletons. These data are also associated with another study on human thymus T cells. That source adds: Corrective cardiac surgery supplied the resected thymus tissue.

The chain has TRBV4-3 and TRBJ1-1; 7 bases line up with TRBD1. This receptor was taken from a boy in the first two years of life with a congenital heart defect. Specimen: thymocytes. The CDR3 here is CASSQDQGVMNTEAFF. DNA of the CDR3: TGCGCCAGCAGCCAAGATCAGGGGGTCATGAACACTGAAGCTTTCTTT.